These 24 T cell receptor beta chains came from one sample sequenced in a study of blood T cells in healthy people across ages. A second 7 to 11 cycle PCR used barcoded and J-beta primers. TCRdb used MiXCR to reprocess the 5' RACE reads, holding one entry per CDR3 protein. In the table there are roughly 680,000 distinct CDR3 sequences, under 65% of which are singletons. Input material: blood. The receptors stem from a woman aged 80 or over in good health.

This clonotype was seen at least ten times. J is TRBJ2-1 and V is TRBV10-3; D call uncertain. The V and J ends lost 8 bases and 6 bases respectively, with 8 bases between them. Germline CDR1 reads ENHRY; CDR2 reads SYGVKD. This CDR3 has 11 amino acids. This CDR3 reads CAIQRSNEQFF. The CDR3 bases are TGTGCCATCCAAAGGAGCAATGAGCAGTTCTTC.

This clonotype was seen at least ten times. The CDR3 sequence: CASSLPRTGSTEAFF. CDR3 coding DNA: TGTGCCAGCAGTTTACCCCGGACAGGGAGTACTGAAGCTTTCTTT. The chain has TRBV12-3 or TRBV12-4 and TRBJ1-1; 8 nucleotides match TRBD1. CDR3 length: 15 amino acids. Trimming removed 2 bases from V and 5 bases from J; junction bases left unmatched: 7.

This clonotype was counted at least ten times. This chain links TRBV28 with TRBJ2-1; 8 bases agree with TRBD1. The length of the CDR3 is 15 residues. V was pared by 6 bases and J by 13 bases, with 17 bases of the junction left unmatched. CDR1 is MDHEN, CDR2 SYDVKM, per germline. Here the CDR3 reads CASSSLGSGGPGQFF. CDR3 coding DNA: TGTGCCAGCAGCTCATTGGGGTCAGGGGGCCCTGGACAGTTCTTC.

This clonotype was observed many times. The chain uses TRBV7-9 and TRBJ1-6, with D unresolved. This CDR3 is built from 12 residues. Germline V gene lookup returns CDR1 SEHNR and CDR2 FQNEAQ (reference sequence). V gave up 5 bases and J gave up 9 bases, with 8 bases separating them. Here the CDR3 reads CASSAQISPLHF. In DNA form, the CDR3 reads TGTGCCAGCAGCGCGCAAATTTCACCCCTCCACTTT.

Of note for this clonotype: A clone one base away is much larger, so this may be a read error. This sequence joins TRBV12-3 or TRBV12-4 and TRBJ2-1, with TRBD2 as a possible D gene (6 bases). CDR3 length: 15 residues. CDR3 in amino acids: CAGSPTSPFRNEQFF. As DNA, the CDR3 is TGTGCCGGCAGTCCCACTAGCCCTTTTCGCAATGAGCAGTTCTTC.

This clonotype was detected ten times or more. The chain links TRBV20-1 to TRBJ2-3; 8 bases are a match to TRBD2. The length of the CDR3 is 15 residues. The V gene's germline CDR1 is DFQATT and CDR2 SNEGSKA (reference sequence). V lost 3 bases, J lost 1 base, and 6 bases stayed unmatched. The CDR3 DNA is TGCAGTGCTAGTGAACTGCGGGGGGGCACAGATACGCAGTATTTT. Its protein is CSASELRGGTDTQYF.

The chain has TRBV6-2 or TRBV6-3 and TRBJ2-5; possibly TRBD1 for D (5 bases). Trimming removed 2 bases at V and 0 bases at J, with 19 bases between. This CDR3 has 18 residues. Germline lookup yields CDR1 MNHEY and CDR2 SVGEGT. CDR3 sequence (DNA): TGTGCCAGCAGTTACGATGGCAGGGATAGGGGCTACCAAGAGACCCAGTACTTC. It is translated as CASSYDGRDRGYQETQYF.

The chain carries TRBV2 and TRBJ2-7; D may be TRBD2 (6 bases). Germline-derived CDR1 and CDR2 are SNHLY and FYNNEI. The germline V and J ends were trimmed by 2 bases and 2 bases, with 13 bases remaining between them. This CDR3 has 15 amino acids. CDR3: CASSERRGETYEQYF. The CDR3 region has the DNA TGTGCCAGCAGTGAACGCCGCGGGGAAACCTACGAGCAGTACTTC.

With respect to this clonotype: A read error may produce the germline difference seen at one junction end. This chain uses TRBV3-1 with TRBJ2-7; D call uncertain. The CDR3 sequence is 12 residues long. The germline CDR1 and CDR2 sequences are LGHDT and YNNKEL (reference sequence). The CDR3 DNA is TGTGTCAGCAGTCAAACCCCCTACGAGCAGTACTTC. Translation gives CVSSQTPYEQYF.

Details on this clonotype: A much more abundant neighbour one base away suggests this may be a read error. The V and J genes are TRBV14 and TRBJ1-4; D unclear. The CDR3 is made up of 17 amino acids. Trimming cost V 3 bases and J 3 bases, with 17 bases left between them. Germline-derived CDR1 and CDR2 are SGHDN and FVKESK. CDR3 amino acids: CASSQYGVLRANEKLFF. CDR3 bases: TGTGCCAGCAGCCAGTACGGGGTTCTCCGAGCTAATGAAAAACTGTTTTTT.

This clonotype has more than one count but fewer than ten. V and J are TRBV7-8 and TRBJ2-3; no clear D gene. V was pared by 5 bases and J by 0 bases, with 12 bases between. The V gene's germline CDR1 is SGHVS and CDR2 FQNEAQ. CDR3 size: 15 residues. CDR3 in amino acids: CASSTIVASTDTQYF. CDR3 coding DNA: TGTGCCAGCAGCACCATAGTGGCTAGCACAGATACGCAGTATTTT.

Note on this clonotype: A read error may explain this, as a much larger clone is one base away. The chain is built from TRBV7-9 and TRBJ2-7; the match to TRBD2 covers 9 bases. With V trimmed by 5 bases and J by 7 bases, 12 bases remained unmatched. The CDR3 contains 15 residues. Germline V lookup: CDR1 SEHNR, CDR2 FQNEAQ (reference sequence). The CDR3 here is CASSPPGLAGNEQYF. The CDR3, as DNA: TGTGCCAGCAGCCCACCGGGACTAGCTGGTAATGAGCAGTACTTC.

This clonotype has at least ten counts. V usage is TRBV29-1 and J usage is TRBJ2-3, with 12 positions matching TRBD2. The V gene's germline CDR1 is SQVTM and CDR2 ANQGSEA. CDR3 length equals 14 residues. V was pared by 6 bases and J by 3 bases, with 4 bases of the junction left unmatched. The CDR3 DNA is TGCAGCGTCCCTAGCGGGGGGGCGACAGATACGCAGTATTTT. Protein: CSVPSGGATDTQYF.

About this clonotype: A single base separates this from a much larger clone, so it may be a read error. CDR3 DNA: TGTGCCACCAGCGGACGGGAGAGCTCCTACAATGAGCAGTACTTC. Translating gives CATSGRESSYNEQYF. This chain uses TRBV15 with TRBJ2-1, with TRBD2 as a possible D gene (6 bases). TRBJ2-7 explains the end of the DNA better; the J call may be wrong. This CDR3 has 15 amino acids. Germline V lookup: CDR1 LNHNV, CDR2 YYDKDF (reference sequence).

This clonotype was seen repeatedly, ten times or more. The CDR3 nucleotides are TGTGCCAGCAGTCAATCGGGGGAAAAACTGTTTTTT. Encoded protein: CASSQSGEKLFF. The chain couples TRBV7-9 to TRBJ1-4; D remains ambiguous. Trimming stripped 6 bases from V and 8 bases from J, with 10 bases between. Per germline, CDR1 SEHNR and CDR2 FQNEAQ (reference sequence). This CDR3 region has 12 residues.

Regarding this clonotype: This may come from a read error, since a much larger clone is one base off. The CDR3 loop is CASSFRTGSHNEQFF. The DNA of the CDR3 is TGCGCCAGCAGCTTTAGGACAGGCTCCCACAATGAGCAGTTCTTC. This sequence joins TRBV5-1 and TRBJ2-1; 7 nucleotides line up with TRBD1. Germline CDR1 SGHRS, CDR2 YFSETQ. The CDR3 has 15 amino acids.

The J gene is TRBJ2-5, the V gene TRBV28, with 8 bases lining up with TRBD2. V lost 4 bases, J lost 13 bases, and 8 bases stayed unmatched. The CDR3 is made up of 12 amino acids. Germline lookup yields CDR1 MDHEN and CDR2 SYDVKM. Here the CDR3 DNA reads TGTGCCAGCAGTTCCCCCCGGGAGGGCTCGTACTTC. Translation gives CASSSPREGSYF. The complete variable domain, with remaining parts taken from reference TRBV28 and TRBJ2-5, reads DVKVTQSSRYLVKRTGEKVFLECVQDMDHENMFWYRQDPGLGLRLIYFSYDVKMKEKGDIPEGYSVSREKKERFSLILESASTNQTSMYLCASSSPREGSYFGPGTRLLVL.

This clonotype was observed a single time. The J gene is TRBJ2-3, the V gene TRBV18, with D maybe TRBD2 (6 bases). V lost 6 bases, J lost 2 bases, and 18 bases lay in between. CDR1 KGHSH and CDR2 LQKENI come from the germline V gene. The CDR3 spans 16 residues. CDR3 in DNA: TGTGCCAGCTCCCCCCTGACGGGAGTTTACACAGATACGCAGTATTTT. Translating it yields CASSPLTGVYTDTQYF.

This clonotype showed up many times. The chain joins TRBV6-1 to TRBJ1-2; 9 positions match TRBD1. The trim removed 3 bases at V and 6 bases at J, leaving 2 bases unmatched. CDR3 length: 13 amino acids. Germline loops: CDR1 MNHNS, CDR2 SASEGT. CDR3 loop: CASSEGDRDGYTF. In nucleotides, the CDR3 is TGTGCCAGCAGTGAGGGGGACAGGGATGGCTACACCTTC.

The chain has TRBV6-5 and TRBJ2-3; 12 nucleotides align to TRBD2. This CDR3 is 17 amino acids long. V lost 0 bases, J lost 5 bases, and 6 bases stayed unmatched. From germline, CDR1 is MNHEY and CDR2 SVGAGI. CDR3: CASSYSALAGGVDTQYF. CDR3 in DNA: TGTGCCAGCAGTTACTCCGCCCTAGCGGGGGGGGTAGATACGCAGTATTTT.

This clonotype occurred many times. CDR3 region: CAWSTGNEQFF. Here the CDR3 DNA reads TGTGCCTGGAGTACCGGCAATGAGCAGTTCTTC. This rearrangement joins TRBV30 to TRBJ2-1; D is ambiguous. Per germline, CDR1 GTSNPN and CDR2 SVGIG (reference sequence). This CDR3 region has 11 residues. V was shortened by 2 bases and J by 6 bases, with 5 bases between the two germline ends.

This clonotype was counted at least ten times. The rearrangement uses TRBV5-1 and TRBJ1-4; 8 bases align to TRBD1. Germline loops: CDR1 SGHRS, CDR2 YFSETQ. The V gene end was trimmed by 2 bases and the J gene end by 0 bases; junction bases not matched to a gene: 6. This CDR3 is built from 17 residues. CDR3 in DNA: TGCGCCAGCAGCTTCGGACAGGGAAGCACAACTAATGAAAAACTGTTTTTT. This encodes CASSFGQGSTTNEKLFF.

There are many counts of this clonotype. The CDR3 here is CASSSFLGGQRYEQYF. For the CDR3, the DNA is TGTGCCAGCAGTTCGTTCCTAGGTGGACAGCGCTACGAGCAGTACTTC. The rearrangement links TRBV28 to TRBJ2-7, with a tentative D call TRBD1 (6 bases). Germline V gives CDR1 MDHEN, CDR2 SYDVKM. The length of the CDR3 is 16 residues. The V and J ends lost 4 bases and 3 bases respectively, with 19 bases between them.

The chain has TRBV4-3 and TRBJ1-4, with 10 bases lining up with TRBD1. Per germline, CDR1 LGHNA and CDR2 YSLEER. This CDR3 has 15 residues. Germline trimming cut 4 bases from V and 7 bases from J; bases unmatched to any gene: 6. The CDR3 here is CASSPLTGGFEKLFF. CDR3 DNA sequence: TGCGCCAGCAGCCCTCTGACAGGGGGCTTTGAAAAACTGTTTTTT.